The 9 T cell receptor beta chains below were found in one sample sequenced in a study of T cell changes during pregnancy in multiple sclerosis. Profiled with immunoSEQ multiplex PCR; TCRdb holds only in-frame clones, not every one. The sample lists more than 30,000 clones; roughly 90% were seen once. The sequences come from CD4+ T cells from peripheral blood mononuclear cells, collected in the third trimester of pregnancy. The receptor set was obtained from a female donor in good health, enrolled as a control in a pregnancy study.

The chain's CDR3 is CARSTGGDTQYF. The CDR3, as DNA: TGTGCCAGGTCCACAGGGGGAGATACGCAGTATTTT. The chain joins TRBV6-4 to TRBJ2-3, with 8 bases matching TRBD1. CDR3 length equals 12 residues. Germline CDR1 MRHNA, CDR2 SNTAGT. V shed 9 bases and J 5 bases; nucleotides not matched to a gene: 4.

Details on this clone: An end of the junction differs from the germline gene, which may be a read error. This chain uses TRBV6-1 with TRBJ2-7, with 7 positions matching TRBD1. The CDR3 length is 13 residues. Germline V gene lookup returns CDR1 MNHNS and CDR2 SASEGT. Here the CDR3 reads CASREDRVHEQYF. In nucleotides, the CDR3 is TGTGCCAGCAGGGAAGACAGGGTCCACGAGCAGTACTTC.

The rearrangement joins TRBV4-2 to TRBJ2-3; a possible D gene is TRBD1 (6 bases). The germline V gene encodes CDR1 LGHNA and CDR2 YNFKEQ. The CDR3 is 13 residues long. Trimming removed 1 base at V and 7 bases at J, with 9 bases between. CDR3 region: CASSQGDTYTQYF. CDR3 nucleotide sequence: TGTGCCAGCAGCCAAGGGGACACCTATACGCAGTATTTT.

The V call is TRBV7-2, the J call TRBJ1-1; D possibly corresponds to TRBD1 (5 bases). Trimming stripped 3 bases from V and 11 bases from J, with 16 bases between. The CDR3 spans 13 residues. CDR1 is SGHTA and CDR2 is FQGNSA in the germline V gene. The CDR3 region has the DNA TGTGCCAGCAGCTTTAATAGGGGTTCGTGGGCTTTCTTT. This codes for CASSFNRGSWAFF.

This sequence joins TRBV4-1 and TRBJ2-1, with D tentatively TRBD2 (5 bases). The CDR3 runs to 13 residues. Trimming stripped 1 base from V and 6 bases from J, with 7 bases between. CDR1 is MGHRA and CDR2 is YSYEKL in the germline V gene. The CDR3 sequence: CASSQVGSNEQFF. CDR3 DNA sequence: TGCGCCAGCAGCCAAGTGGGGAGCAATGAGCAGTTCTTC.

The V gene is TRBV2, the J gene TRBJ2-6; D possibly corresponds to TRBD1 (6 bases). The CDR3 has 17 amino acids. CDR1 SNHLY and CDR2 FYNNEI come from the germline V gene. Trimming stripped 4 bases from V and 0 bases from J, with 13 bases between. CDR3 in DNA: TGTGCCAGCAGTGTATTTGGACAGCTCTCTGGGGCCAACGTCCTGACTTTC. This encodes CASSVFGQLSGANVLTF.

The J gene is TRBJ2-1, the V gene TRBV28, with a possible D match to TRBD1 (5 bases). Germline lookup yields CDR1 MDHEN and CDR2 SYDVKM. The length of the CDR3 is 14 residues. Trimming shortened V by 6 bases and J by 5 bases, and 14 bases separated the two germline ends. CDR3 sequence reads: CASRTLRVNNEQFF. CDR3 nucleotide sequence: TGTGCCAGCAGGACACTCAGGGTAAACAATGAGCAGTTCTTC.

This chain connects TRBV9 to TRBJ2-7, with TRBD1 matching 9 bases. With 0 bases clipped from V and 3 bases from J, the junction kept 10 bases outside the gene matches. Germline CDR1 and CDR2: SGDLS and YYNGEE. This CDR3 is built from 17 residues. CDR3 DNA sequence: TGTGCCAGCAGCGTAGGTTATTCTGTGACAGGGGGCTACGAGCAGTACTTC. Its protein product is CASSVGYSVTGGYEQYF.

The chain recombines TRBV13 with TRBJ1-1; 9 bases line up with TRBD1. Per the germline V gene, CDR1 is PRHDT and CDR2 is FYEKMQ (reference sequence). The CDR3 totals 13 residues. J gave up 6 bases and V 5 bases, and 4 bases lay outside the gene matches. Here the CDR3 reads CASSPDRGPEAFF. CDR3 DNA sequence: TGTGCCAGCAGCCCGGACAGGGGACCTGAAGCTTTCTTT.